One T cell receptor beta chain is described in this entry. This clonotype was detected a few times. Its specific antigen is unknown. Per-nucleotide qualities are absent, and no much larger clonotype sits a single base away. TCRdb records Illumina NovaSeq 6000 as the sequencer. cDNA libraries for TCRalpha and TCRbeta were prepared by 5'RACE using constant-segment primers, with sample barcodes and unique molecular identifiers added. Trizol reagent was used to extract RNA from every sample. The libraries were amplified in two PCR steps, and the second step added a second sample barcode and Illumina TruSeq adapters. Sequencing of libraries was performed on an Illumina NovaSeq with 2 x 150 bp paired-end reads. In the source study's methods: With migec v1.2.7, reads were demultiplexed and then collapsed into UMI-guided consensus sequences. Using mixcr v2.1.11, UMI consensuses were aligned to TRA and TRB V and J templates and then assembled into clonotypes. Clonotypes were classified as expanded or contracted when called significant by both edgeR and NoisET, with noise models trained on biological replicates. For edgeR calls, the thresholds were a false discovery rate-adjusted p below 0.01 and a log2 fold-change of 1. As an exploratory analysis of dynamics, max-normalized trajectories of the 1000 most abundant clonotypes were examined with PCA combined with hierarchical clustering. The CD4 or CD8 phenotype of responding clones was assigned using the separately sequenced CD4+ and CD8+ repertoires. TCRdb took the public reads, trimmed them with fastp at Q25, ran MiXCR for clone calling and kept in-frame beta chains. Records with the same CDR3 protein are collapsed into one entry carrying the most frequent genes and DNA. The V and J calls and clone size come from TCRdb's table, not from the authors' own analysis. This sample holds approximately 340,000 distinct CDR3 sequences; more than 15% were observed only once. Clones ranked in the top ten supply under 25% of the sample.

Germline trimming: 6 bases from V, 1 base from J; junction bases outside gene matches: 9. From a lookup of the germline V gene, CDR1 and CDR2 are LGHNA and YNFKEQ. From its cysteine to its phenylalanine, the CDR3 spans 17 amino acids. CDR3 DNA is the only sequence kept; it has 51 bases, read in frame from the first base. This sample was taken from a study of T-cell memory formation after mild COVID-19 (dated by TCRdb to the early 2020s). For the study in its entirety: TCR sequence clusters from the two donors were largely donor specific. The cohort comprised two young, previously healthy adult volunteers, one female and one male. In a couple of donors, T-cell clones that expanded and contracted after mild COVID-19 were followed by sequencing TCRalpha and TCRbeta repertoires longitudinally.

Ficoll-Paque density gradient centrifugation was used to isolate PBMCs. Results the study describes overall, beyond this receptor: Some responding clones were detected in pre-infection memory, suggesting pre-existing cross-reactive memory T cells joined the SARS-CoV-2 response. Only a couple of mild cases were covered in the study, and larger cohorts including severe cases with pre-infection samples were considered necessary. Contracting CD4+ clones turned up mainly in the CM and EM memory subsets, whereas EMRA was where CD8+ clones were enriched. SARS-CoV-2 specificity was not confirmed for the second-wave clones peaking on day 37. From day 15 to 85, contracting clones showed balanced CD4/CD8 phenotypes, whereas a second wave of clones that expanded from day 15 to 37 leaned towards CD4+.

The TCR comes from a man younger than 35 who had mild COVID-19 (a few samples of this study predate the infection). The sample titles of this study are shuffled in the database, so cell type and time point are left out; the donor was told from shared clones. The specimen sequenced was PBMCs or a T cell subset sorted from them (not recorded which). The rearrangement combines TRBV4-2 with TRBJ2-1; 10 central bases correspond to TRBD1. The CDR3 has the sequence CASRPHGTGESYNEQFF. The DNA sequence is as follows: TGTGCCAGCAGACCTCACGGGACAGGGGAATCCTACAATGAGCAGTTCTTC.